Below are 23 T cell receptor beta chains sequenced from a single sample in a study of blood T cell repertoires in COVID-19. The protocol was immunoSEQ multiplex PCR, while the TCRdb copy is restricted to in-frame clones and leaves out a portion. The data hold about 190,000 clones, with about 88% observed a single time. Input material: peripheral blood. The receptors derive from a human donor in a cohort sampled during active COVID-19.

This sequence joins TRBV5-6 and TRBJ2-7, with 7 bases fitting TRBD1. Germline CDR1 is SGHDT and CDR2 is YYEEEE. V dropped 6 bases and J dropped 7; count of bases not matched to a gene: 16. This CDR3 comprises 15 residues. The CDR3 DNA follows: TGTGCCAGCACCACCGGCTTACAGGGGAAGAATGAGCAGTACTTC. This gives the protein CASTTGLQGKNEQYF.

The CDR3 sequence: CATSDPGQGSTEAFF. DNA for the CDR3: TGTGCCACCAGTGATCCGGGACAGGGGTCAACTGAAGCTTTCTTT. The chain couples TRBV24-1 to TRBJ1-1, with TRBD1 matching 10 bases. The CDR3 has 15 residues. CDR1 is KGHDR and CDR2 is SFDVKD in the germline V gene. Unmatched junction bases numbered 5, after V lost 3 bases and J lost 5 bases.

This chain joins TRBV7-6 and TRBJ1-2; the D gene is possibly TRBD1 (6 bases). There are 15 residues in the CDR3. Trimming shortened V by 5 bases and J by 8 bases, and 21 bases separated the two germline ends. Looked up from germline, CDR1 is SGHVS and CDR2 is FNYEAQ. CDR3 bases: TGTGCCAGCAGCGGGGGGGCAGGGTCCTCATGGGGCTACACCTTC. Its protein is CASSGGAGSSWGYTF.

The chain recombines TRBV7-6 with TRBJ2-5, with 7 bases that match TRBD1. The V gene end was trimmed by 3 bases and the J gene end by 4 bases; junction bases not matched to a gene: 11. The CDR3 length is 16 residues. Germline loops: CDR1 SGHVS, CDR2 FNYEAQ. The CDR3 loop is CASSFRTGIGGETQYF. The CDR3 DNA is TGTGCCAGCAGCTTCAGGACAGGTATTGGGGGAGAGACCCAGTACTTC.

The V call is TRBV6-5, the J call TRBJ1-1; 7 bases map to TRBD1. CDR1 is MNHEY and CDR2 is SVGAGI in the germline V gene. After removal of 6 bases from V and 2 bases from J, the junction contained 3 bases not matched to a gene. CDR3 length: 13 amino acids. DNA for the CDR3: TGTGCCAGCAGCAGGGGGTATAACACTGAAGCTTTCTTT. Amino acids: CASSRGYNTEAFF.

This sequence joins TRBV19 and TRBJ1-2; 8 bases fit TRBD1. J gave up 0 bases and V 6 bases, and 6 bases lay outside the gene matches. Germline lookup yields CDR1 LNHDA and CDR2 SQIVND (reference sequence). The CDR3 spans 15 residues. CDR3 region: CASRERQGPNYGYTF. The CDR3 DNA reads TGTGCCAGTAGAGAGCGACAGGGGCCTAACTATGGCTACACCTTC.

The chain combines TRBV3-1 (or the pseudogene TRBV3-2) with TRBJ2-7; 7 nucleotides match TRBD1. Germline V lookup: CDR1 LGHDT, CDR2 YNNKEL (reference sequence). The V gene end was trimmed by 1 base and the J gene end by 4 bases; junction bases not matched to a gene: 16. The CDR3 covers 18 residues. The CDR3: CASSQAKVDREIPYEQYF. In DNA form, the CDR3 reads TGTGCCAGCAGCCAAGCCAAAGTCGACAGGGAAATTCCTTACGAGCAGTACTTC.

The chain recombines TRBV24-1 with TRBJ1-3; 7 bases are a match to TRBD1. The CDR3 has 16 amino acids. CDR1 KGHDR and CDR2 SFDVKD come from the germline V gene. Trimming took 4 bases from V and 5 from J; bases not matched to a gene: 10. This chain's CDR3 is CATSDPNRGGRNTIYF. CDR3 sequence (DNA): TGTGCCACCAGTGACCCCAACAGGGGTGGAAGAAACACCATATATTTT.

The V gene is TRBV19, the J gene TRBJ2-1; TRBD2 matches 7 bases. V shed 1 base, J shed 0 bases, and the junction held 0 bases outside the gene matches. This CDR3 is built from 15 residues. In germline, CDR1 is LNHDA, CDR2 SQIVND (reference sequence). CDR3 in amino acids: CASSIAGGSYNEQFF. The CDR3, as DNA: TGTGCCAGTAGTATAGCGGGGGGCTCCTACAATGAGCAGTTCTTC.

V usage is TRBV6-2 or TRBV6-3 and J usage is TRBJ1-6; D is possibly TRBD1 (5 bases). The CDR3 spans 15 residues. Looked up from germline, CDR1 is MNHEY and CDR2 is SVGEGT. With 2 bases removed from V and 6 bases from J, the gap between germline ends came to 11 bases. This chain's CDR3 is CASSYATEANSPLHF. Here the CDR3 DNA reads TGTGCCAGCAGTTACGCGACAGAGGCTAATTCACCCCTCCACTTT.

This chain links TRBV27 with TRBJ2-7; 8 bases map to TRBD1. Looked up from germline, CDR1 is MNHEY and CDR2 is SMNVEV (reference sequence). V dropped 6 bases and J dropped 6; count of bases not matched to a gene: 7. The CDR3 totals 13 residues. CDR3 DNA sequence: TGTGCCAGCAGAGCAGGGGGCCGGGGCGAGCAGTACTTC. It yields the protein CASRAGGRGEQYF.

This rearrangement joins TRBV4-3 to TRBJ1-6; TRBD1 matches at 7 bases. CDR1 LGHNA and CDR2 YSLEER come from the germline V gene. Unmatched junction bases numbered 3, after V lost 1 base and J lost 15 bases. The CDR3 extends over 12 amino acids. Written as DNA, the CDR3 is TGCGCCAGCAGCCAAGTCGGACAGGTCCTCCACTTT. Its protein product is CASSQVGQVLHF.

V usage is TRBV2 and J usage is TRBJ2-5, with D perhaps TRBD2 (6 bases). V dropped 6 bases and J dropped 2 bases, with 10 bases sitting between them. The CDR3 is made up of 13 amino acids. Germline V gives CDR1 SNHLY, CDR2 FYNNEI. In DNA, the CDR3 is TGTGCCAGCAGCGGGGGTCTTCAAGAGACCCAGTACTTC. Its translation is CASSGGLQETQYF.

V usage is TRBV19 and J usage is TRBJ1-4; D is unclear. From germline, CDR1 is LNHDA and CDR2 SQIVND (reference sequence). The length of the CDR3 is 13 residues. Trimming shortened V by 7 bases and J by 7 bases, and 13 bases separated the two germline ends. This CDR3 is CASTRGKGEKLFF. CDR3 sequence (DNA): TGTGCCAGTACCCGAGGGAAAGGTGAAAAACTGTTTTTT.

The chain has TRBV6-2 or TRBV6-3 and TRBJ2-3; 8 nucleotides align to TRBD2. After removal of 5 bases from V and 3 bases from J, the junction contained 7 bases not matched to a gene. The CDR3 loop spans 15 amino acids. Germline V gives CDR1 MNHEY, CDR2 SVGEGT. In nucleotides, the CDR3 is TGTGCCAGCAGTAAACCGGGACTAGGGACAGATACGCAGTATTTT. It specifies CASSKPGLGTDTQYF.

The rearrangement joins TRBV15 to TRBJ1-5, with 10 nucleotides matching TRBD1. Germline V CDR1 and CDR2: LNHNV, YYDKDF (reference sequence). Trimming took 6 bases from V and 3 from J; bases not matched to a gene: 5. This CDR3 is built from 15 residues. The chain's CDR3 is CATSSGTGDNQPQHF. The CDR3 nucleotides are TGTGCCACCAGTTCCGGGACAGGGGACAATCAGCCCCAGCATTTT.

This clone has only a few counts. J is TRBJ2-5 and V is TRBV19, with 12 bases fitting TRBD2. The CDR3 extends over 15 amino acids. After removal of 5 bases from V and 4 bases from J, the junction contained 5 bases not matched to a gene. Germline-derived CDR1 and CDR2 are LNHDA and SQIVND (reference sequence). The CDR3 DNA follows: TGTGCCAGTAGTGTGGGACTAGCGGGTGGAGAGACCCAGTACTTC. It specifies CASSVGLAGGETQYF.

The V and J genes are TRBV25-1 and TRBJ2-5, with 9 bases aligning to TRBD2. V shed 2 bases, J shed 5 bases, and the junction held 9 bases outside the gene matches. The germline gives CDR1 MGHDK, CDR2 SYGVNS. This CDR3 region has 16 residues. CDR3 amino acids: CASSEEASGIWETQYF. CDR3 coding DNA: TGTGCCAGCAGTGAAGAGGCTAGCGGGATTTGGGAGACCCAGTACTTC. Complete variable domain (other parts from reference TRBV25-1 and TRBJ2-5): EADIYQTPRYLVIGTGKKITLECSQTMGHDKMYWYQQDPGMELHLIHYSYGVNSTEKGDLSSESTVSRIRTEHFPLTLESARPSHTSQYLCASSEEASGIWETQYFGPGTRLLVL.

This sequence joins TRBV30 and TRBJ1-5, with D maybe TRBD1 (5 bases). The CDR3 is 14 amino acids. V lost 0 bases and J 6 bases, leaving 12 bases between the germline ends. Germline CDR1 and CDR2: GTSNPN and SVGIG (reference sequence). The chain's CDR3 is CAWSVLTELQPQHF. The DNA of the CDR3 is TGTGCCTGGAGTGTACTGACAGAACTTCAGCCCCAGCATTTT.

CDR3 amino acids: CASRQNSQGGYNEQFF. CDR3 DNA sequence: TGTGCCAGCAGGCAGAACTCGCAGGGGGGCTACAATGAGCAGTTCTTC. This chain uses TRBV27 with TRBJ2-1; TRBD1 is a possible D gene (7 bases). The germline gives CDR1 MNHEY, CDR2 SMNVEV (reference sequence). The CDR3 is made up of 16 amino acids. Trimming removed 6 bases at V and 3 bases at J, with 18 bases between.

This CDR3 reads CASSIVPIAELYNEQFF. CDR3 nucleotide sequence: TGTGCCAGTAGTATAGTCCCTATAGCGGAGTTGTACAATGAGCAGTTCTTC. The V call is TRBV19, the J call TRBJ2-1; perhaps TRBD2 as D (6 bases). CDR1 LNHDA and CDR2 SQIVND come from the germline V gene (reference sequence). With 1 base removed from V and 4 bases from J, the gap between germline ends came to 17 bases. CDR3 length equals 17 residues.

This chain links TRBV15 with TRBJ2-1; D is possibly TRBD1 (6 bases). Germline-derived CDR1 and CDR2 are LNHNV and YYDKDF (reference sequence). V was cut by 5 bases and J by 7 bases, with 12 bases left in between. The CDR3 extends over 13 amino acids. CDR3 sequence reads: CATSHRARNEQFF. In DNA form, the CDR3 reads TGTGCCACCAGCCACAGGGCCCGGAATGAGCAGTTCTTC.

The gene calls are TRBV9 and TRBJ1-6, with TRBD1 matching over 8 bases. V shed 3 bases, J shed 9 bases, and the junction held 8 bases outside the gene matches. The CDR3 runs to 15 residues. CDR1 and CDR2 from the germline V gene are SGDLS and YYNGEE. Here the CDR3 reads CASSEQGADGSPLHF. Here the CDR3 DNA reads TGTGCCAGCAGCGAGCAGGGGGCGGATGGTTCACCCCTCCACTTT.